The entry below gives a single T cell receptor (beta chain) sequence along with its context. This entry belongs to a study of T cell clusters in autoimmune cytopenias. In the study overall: A median age of roughly 64 years and mean of approximately 51 years characterized healthy donor controls.

Multiplex touch-down PCR amplified TRB using TRB-A and TRB-B pools in one tube. After re-calling the multiplex PCR reads, TCRdb lists one entry per CDR3 protein, DNA absent. This table holds some 4,000 distinct CDR3 sequences. Tens of thousands of genome equivalents of blood DNA were amplified for TRB. Germline V gene sequence: CDR1 SGHNT, CDR2 YENEEA. This CDR3 spans 13 amino acids. The sample also formed part of further work on T cell repertoires in aging, cancer and after chemotherapy. This second study says: Repeat sampling of healthy donors over several months to years showed clear clonal overlap.

The clonotype was recovered from a human donor in good health. The material sequenced was peripheral blood. The chain links TRBV11-3 to TRBJ2-6. CDR3 protein: CASSLDPVGVLTF. Combining the CDR3 with reference TRBV11-3 and TRBJ2-6 gives the whole variable domain EAGVVQSPRYKIIEKKQPVAFWCNPISGHNTLYWYLQNLGQGPELLIRYENEEAVDDSQLPKDRFSAERLKGVDSTLKIQPAELGDSAVYLCASSLDPVGVLTFGAGSRLTVL.